Below, 17 T cell receptor beta chains from the same sample are listed, as sequenced in a study of T cell responses to AZD1222 COVID-19 vaccine. The method was immunoSEQ multiplex PCR; TCRdb's version includes in-frame clones alone and lacks a portion of them. The table has over 85,000 clones, 94% seen once. This specimen was peripheral blood, taken 28 days after the second AZD1222 dose. The source of these receptors is an adult who received the AZD1222 COVID-19 vaccine.

The chain couples TRBV29-1 to TRBJ2-3; 10 positions match TRBD2. The CDR3 contains 15 residues. Germline assignment: CDR1 SQVTM and CDR2 ANQGSEA. V was clipped by 4 bases and J by 2 bases; unmatched bases: 6. CDR3 loop: CSVASGRAYTDTQYF. In nucleotides, the CDR3 is TGCAGCGTTGCCAGCGGGAGGGCATACACAGATACGCAGTATTTT.

The rearrangement links TRBV4-1 to TRBJ1-5, with 7 positions matching TRBD1. Per the germline V gene, CDR1 is MGHRA and CDR2 is YSYEKL. The CDR3 extends over 15 amino acids. The trim removed 0 bases at V and 5 bases at J, leaving 4 bases unmatched. The CDR3 DNA sequence: TGCGCCAGCAGCCAAGATGACAGGGCTTATCAGCCCCAGCATTTT. Its protein is CASSQDDRAYQPQHF.

The DNA of the CDR3 is TGTGCCATCAGGGAGGACAGATATGGCTACACCTTC. Residues: CAIREDRYGYTF. This rearrangement joins TRBV10-3 to TRBJ1-2; perhaps TRBD1 as D (6 bases). Germline assignment: CDR1 ENHRY and CDR2 SYGVKD. The V gene lost 6 bases and the J gene lost 5 bases, with 10 bases spanning the gap. The CDR3 is made up of 12 amino acids.

V usage is TRBV5-4 and J usage is TRBJ2-1; 10 nucleotides align to TRBD2. CDR1 and CDR2 from the germline V gene are SGHNT and YYREEE (reference sequence). CDR3 length: 17 residues. V lost 2 bases, J lost 3 bases, and 8 bases stayed unmatched. CDR3: CASSFASGSPLYNEQFF. The CDR3 DNA reads TGTGCCAGCAGCTTCGCTAGCGGGAGTCCACTCTACAATGAGCAGTTCTTC.

This rearrangement joins TRBV11-3 to TRBJ2-2; maybe TRBD2 (5 bases). V was clipped by 1 base and J by 1 base, with 13 bases between them. Germline values: CDR1 SGHNT, CDR2 YENEEA. The CDR3 extends over 17 amino acids. CDR3 in amino acids: CASSLGGGLLNTGELFF. CDR3 bases: TGTGCCAGCAGCTTAGGAGGAGGCCTGCTGAACACCGGGGAGCTGTTTTTT.

This clone appeared once. The chain recombines TRBV12-3 or TRBV12-4 with TRBJ2-7; D is undetermined. Trimming pared 5 bases from V and 3 bases from J, leaving 8 bases between. CDR3 length: 12 amino acids. The CDR3 loop is CASSIQVYEQYF. In DNA form, the CDR3 reads TGTGCCAGCAGTATCCAGGTCTACGAGCAGTACTTC.

The rearrangement uses TRBV6-6 and TRBJ2-1; D gene ambiguous. Germline CDR1 is MNHNY and CDR2 is SVGAGI (reference sequence). The CDR3 runs 14 residues. V lost 7 bases to trimming and J lost 3 bases, with 13 bases between them. This chain's CDR3 is CASTDQTIYNEQFF. The CDR3 DNA reads TGTGCCAGCACTGACCAGACCATCTACAATGAGCAGTTCTTC.

V and J are TRBV6-1 and TRBJ1-2; tentative D call: TRBD1 (5 bases). CDR1 is MNHNS and CDR2 is SASEGT in the germline V gene. The V end was cut by 1 base, the J end by 6 bases, with 12 bases between. The CDR3 has 14 residues. The CDR3 sequence is CASSEGKGSNGYTF. The CDR3 bases are TGTGCCAGCAGTGAAGGAAAGGGGAGCAATGGCTACACCTTC.

The V call is TRBV11-2, the J call TRBJ2-7; 7 bases align to TRBD1. Trimming cost V 2 bases and J 3 bases; bases outside gene matches: 4. The CDR3 contains 14 residues. Germline CDR1 and CDR2: SGHAT and FQNNGV. The CDR3 spells CASSLRGLNYEQYF. The CDR3 nucleotides are TGTGCCAGCAGCTTAAGGGGGCTGAACTACGAGCAGTACTTC.

J is TRBJ1-2 and V is TRBV7-9; D gene unclear. CDR1 SEHNR and CDR2 FQNEAQ come from the germline V gene (reference sequence). The CDR3 spans 12 residues. The germline V and J ends were trimmed by 1 base and 8 bases, with 8 bases remaining between them. The CDR3 sequence: CASSLEVQGYTF. In nucleotides, the CDR3 is TGTGCCAGCAGCTTAGAAGTTCAGGGCTACACCTTC.

There are a few counts of this clone. V gene TRBV5-1 combines with J gene TRBJ1-2; 12 nucleotides match TRBD1. The CDR3 sequence is 14 residues long. The germline gives CDR1 SGHRS, CDR2 YFSETQ. The trim removed 7 bases at V and 7 bases at J, leaving 8 bases unmatched. CDR3 coding DNA: TGCGCCAGCGGGACGGGACAGGGGGCGCTTGGCTACACCTTC. It codes for CASGTGQGALGYTF.

The chain uses TRBV7-6 and TRBJ2-7; the D gene is possibly TRBD1 (7 bases). The germline V and J ends were trimmed by 1 base and 3 bases, with 19 bases remaining between them. Germline loops: CDR1 SGHVS, CDR2 FNYEAQ. This CDR3 comprises 17 residues. The CDR3 DNA reads as TGTGCCAGCAGCTTAGTTAGCGGTCGGGACAGTTTCTACGAGCAGTACTTC. It yields the protein CASSLVSGRDSFYEQYF.

This clone was detected a few times. The chain joins TRBV12-3 or TRBV12-4 to TRBJ2-2; D may be TRBD1 or TRBD2 (6 bases each). CDR3 length equals 13 residues. The CDR3 DNA is TGTGCTCAGGAGGGGGATGAGACCGGGGAGCTGTTTTTT. It encodes CAQEGDETGELFF.

The CDR3 protein is CASSIGIRLQGRAEAFF. The CDR3 nucleotides read TGTGCCAGTAGTATAGGGATACGCCTACAGGGTCGGGCTGAAGCTTTCTTT. V usage is TRBV19 and J usage is TRBJ1-1; D is perhaps TRBD1 (6 bases). The germline V and J ends were trimmed by 1 base and 6 bases, with 21 bases remaining between them. Germline V gene sequence: CDR1 LNHDA, CDR2 SQIVND (reference sequence). The CDR3 contains 17 residues.

This sequence joins TRBV19 and TRBJ1-1; D not certain. Trimming cost V 6 bases and J 0 bases, with 8 bases left between them. Germline CDR1 and CDR2: LNHDA and SQIVND (reference sequence). The length of the CDR3 is 13 residues. CDR3 sequence: CASSKSMNTEAFF. CDR3 in DNA: TGTGCCAGTAGCAAGAGCATGAACACTGAAGCTTTCTTT.

The V gene is TRBV5-1, the J gene TRBJ2-3; D gene ambiguous. This CDR3 is 12 amino acids long. The V end lost 4 bases, the J end lost 9 bases, and 12 bases lay between the germline ends. Germline CDR1 reads SGHRS; CDR2 reads YFSETQ. The chain's CDR3 is CASSSSQRTQYF. The CDR3 bases are TGCGCCAGCAGCAGTTCGCAGAGAACGCAGTATTTT. The full variable domain, in which reference TRBV5-1 and TRBJ2-3 provide the parts outside the CDR3, is KAGVTQTPRYLIKTRGQQVTLSCSPISGHRSVSWYQQTPGQGLQFLFEYFSETQRNKGNFPGRFSGRQFSNSRSEMNVSTLELGDSALYLCASSSSQRTQYFGPGTRLTVL.

The V gene is TRBV9, the J gene TRBJ1-1, with a possible D match to TRBD1 (6 bases). The CDR3 totals 18 residues. V lost 4 bases, J lost 4 bases, and 26 bases lay in between. Germline-derived CDR1 and CDR2 are SGDLS and YYNGEE. The CDR3, as DNA: TGTGCCAGCAGCCCTCGAGGGGGGCTTAACTTGAGGGCCACTGAAGCTTTCTTT. Encoded protein: CASSPRGGLNLRATEAFF.